This is a list of T cell receptor beta chains from one sample in a study of blood T cell repertoires in COVID-19. Assay used: immunoSEQ multiplex PCR; TCRdb lists only in-frame clones, some missing. Seen here are approximately 350,000 clones, roughly 90% observed once, and the top ten hold around 7.9%. Sequences were obtained from peripheral blood. The origin of the receptors is a woman between 65 and 79 years old with COVID-19, enrolled during active disease. Each CDR3 is given with its conserved first and last residue. The D gene is left open where the match is weak.

v_call	j_call	d_call	cdr3_aa
TRBV19	TRBJ1-1	TRBD1	CAGRTGALPAPPVSTEAFF
TRBV5-1	TRBJ1-2	NA	CARDVEVNYGYTF
TRBV24-1	TRBJ2-5	NA	CATSEVGSPETQYF
TRBV19	TRBJ1-1	TRBD1	CASSAGGSGNTEAFF
TRBV6-5	TRBJ1-1	TRBD1	CASGRDRDGVEAFF
TRBV6-6	TRBJ1-2	NA	CASKEGTNYGYTF
TRBV5-8	TRBJ1-5	TRBD1	CASSLNRGYSNQPQHF
TRBV7-2	TRBJ1-1	NA	CASSYKLGTEAFF
TRBV7-2	TRBJ1-3	NA	CASSTEVVRGNTIYF
TRBV27	TRBJ1-1	NA	CASSLRRQGGEAFF
TRBV9	TRBJ2-5	TRBD2	CASSVGGGDGETQYF
TRBV5-4	TRBJ2-3	NA	CASSFPQGPVSTDTQYF
TRBV4-2	TRBJ2-6	TRBD1	CASSQGQGATGANVLTF
TRBV10-3	TRBJ2-3	TRBD1	CAISVGETGGENTQYF
TRBV19	TRBJ1-3	TRBD1	CASSIDRDSGSGNTIYF
TRBV6-5	TRBJ1-1	NA	CASSYRDRDTEAFF
TRBV5-4	TRBJ2-1	TRBD2	CASRFRTSGGDEQFF
TRBV10-3	TRBJ1-1	NA	CAIIGEGNTEAFF
TRBV7-2	TRBJ1-5	TRBD1	CASSLGRGLYQPQHF
TRBV7-2	TRBJ1-6	TRBD1	CASSDRGNSPLHF
TRBV6-2/TRBV6-3	TRBJ2-1	NA	CASSYNSPDSKQFF
TRBV5-1	TRBJ1-1	NA	CASSSQTVLNTEAFF
TRBV18	TRBJ2-3	NA	CASSPRGVSDTQYF
TRBV27	TRBJ2-7	TRBD1	CASSPDRGQGTYEQYF
TRBV11-2	TRBJ1-2	TRBD1	CASSLGAGTGDLTNYGYTF
TRBV30	TRBJ1-1	NA	CAWSVRGSEAFF
TRBV27	TRBJ1-1	TRBD1	CASSPDLRTGGKAFF
TRBV25-1	TRBJ2-1	NA	CASSGTEFYYNEQFF
TRBV2	TRBJ1-4	NA	CASSGRSNEKLFF
TRBV5-1	TRBJ1-5	NA	CASSPDSPNQPQHF
TRBV5-1	TRBJ1-5	TRBD1	CASSPGQGDQPQHF
TRBV28	TRBJ1-4	TRBD1	CASRGQGLTSLTNEKLFF
TRBV5-6	TRBJ2-7	TRBD2	CASSGVAGGPVEQYF
TRBV6-2/TRBV6-3	TRBJ1-2	NA	CASSYYGLWSYGYTF
TRBV27	TRBJ2-5	TRBD1	CASSASRDRGRGTQYF
TRBV19	TRBJ1-1	TRBD1	CASSRTGGKNTEAFF
TRBV7-2	TRBJ2-5	TRBD2	CASRPGLAGLETQYF
TRBV6-5	TRBJ1-2	NA	CASSLTGQTYGYTF
TRBV4-1	TRBJ2-1	TRBD1	CASSQGLPGGAYNEQFF
TRBV3-1/TRBV3-2	TRBJ2-7	TRBD1	CASRDRGLREQYF
TRBV5-6	TRBJ2-2	NA	CASRKSVGNELFF
TRBV3-1/TRBV3-2	TRBJ1-1	TRBD1	CASSRRQGGNTEAFF
TRBV27	TRBJ2-7	NA	CAGSLAVSYEQYF
TRBV5-1	TRBJ2-3	TRBD2	CASSHSGAPTDTQYF
TRBV2	TRBJ2-2	NA	CASKWSSPNTGELFF
TRBV27	TRBJ1-6	TRBD1	CASSPGGHRGIYNSPLHF
TRBV7-9	TRBJ2-7	TRBD1	CASSLGDRGLSSFYEQYF
TRBV19	TRBJ1-1	TRBD1	CASRGQGETEAFF
TRBV2	TRBJ1-2	TRBD1	CATSPGTGSDYGYTF
TRBV6-1	TRBJ2-3	NA	CASSEGRTTATQYF
TRBV9	TRBJ2-2	TRBD2	CASSVVKAGGNPNTGELFF
TRBV7-9	TRBJ1-2	NA	CASSLVRTANNYGYTF
TRBV2	TRBJ1-3	NA	CASSESQGPRGNTIYF
TRBV29-1	TRBJ1-2	NA	CSVVTGNDYGYTF